Only a few counts were recorded for the clone carrying this TCR beta chain. TCRdb reanalysed the RT-PCR reads using MiXCR and keeps one entry per CDR3 protein. The data hold more than 600,000 distinct CDR3 sequences, with less than 20% observed a single time. This sample stems from a study of response to subunit inactivated influenza vaccine. This CDR3 has 13 residues. Trimming removed 3 bases at V and 5 bases at J, with 6 bases between. Germline CDR1 SGHRS, CDR2 YFSETQ. This sequence joins TRBV5-1 and TRBJ2-6; D is unclear. Here the sequenced sample was PBMCs from blood, taken roughly 5 days after vaccination. The TCR was taken from a man over 45 who received an inactivated influenza vaccine. CDR3 sequence reads: CASSSPRANVLTF. Written as DNA, the CDR3 is TGCGCCAGCAGCTCCCCGCGGGCCAACGTCCTGACTTTC.